Detailed here is one T cell receptor (beta chain). Its cognate antigen is unknown. This entry belongs to a study of T cells in localized non-small cell lung cancer. General study findings and limits: The study detected a median about 50 of the top 100 tumor clones in adjacent lung.

The germline CDR1 and CDR2 sequences are SGHRS and YFSETQ. V was cut by 2 bases and J by 2 bases, with 10 bases left in between. The CDR3 contains 14 residues. Libraries were prepared by immunoSEQ multiplex PCR; TCRdb keeps only in-frame clonotypes and omits some of them. The table includes some 2,500 clones, around 30% detected once. The TCR originated in a man between 35 and 75 years old with stage II squamous cell lung carcinoma. This chain links TRBV5-1 with TRBJ1-1; D remains ambiguous. This sample comprised lung tumor tissue, obtained before any cancer treatment. The CDR3 protein is CASSFFGFNTEAFF. The CDR3 nucleotides read TGCGCCAGCAGCTTCTTCGGGTTCAACACTGAAGCTTTCTTT. The full variable domain, with the rest looked up from reference TRBV5-1 and TRBJ1-1, is KAGVTQTPRYLIKTRGQQVTLSCSPISGHRSVSWYQQTPGQGLQFLFEYFSETQRNKGNFPGRFSGRQFSNSRSEMNVSTLELGDSALYLCASSFFGFNTEAFFGQGTRLTVV.